Below are 32 T cell receptor beta chains sequenced from a single sample in a study of regulatory T cells in long-lasting Graves disease. Time point in this sample: persistent/refractory GD, antithyroid drugs over 5 years with positive TRAb. The TCR library was made from RNA extracted from PBMCs. Sequencing libraries for TCR beta were prepared with iRepertoire HTBI primers and Arm-PCR of CDR3 regions. Using its own MiXCR run on the multiplex PCR reads, TCRdb lists one record per CDR3 protein. Altogether some 440,000 distinct CDR3 sequences are present, around 20% being singletons, with the ten largest covering 7.8%. This sample comprised peripheral blood mononuclear cells (PBMCs), obtained when the disease was refractory, from a patient treated with antithyroid drugs. The source of these receptors is a female donor with Graves disease.

The chain carries TRBV24-1 and TRBJ2-5; 11 bases match TRBD2. The CDR3 is 17 residues long. In germline, CDR1 is KGHDR, CDR2 SFDVKD. V lost 3 bases to trimming and J lost 5 bases; unmatched junction nucleotides: 10. The CDR3 bases are TGTGCCACCAGTGATCATACTAGCGGGAGTGCCATGGAGACCCAGTACTTC. Translation gives CATSDHTSGSAMETQYF.

This clonotype was observed many times. This chain connects TRBV12-3 or TRBV12-4 to TRBJ1-4; D is uncertain. This CDR3 region has 12 residues. The V gene lost 2 bases and the J gene lost 5 bases, with 3 bases spanning the gap. The CDR3 sequence is CASSLQNEKLFF. In DNA, the CDR3 is TGTGCCAGCAGTTTACAGAATGAAAAACTGTTTTTT.

This clonotype was observed many times. This rearrangement joins TRBV29-1 to TRBJ1-1; perhaps TRBD1 as D (6 bases). Deletions cut 3 bases from V and 2 bases from J, with 10 bases between. CDR1 is SQVTM and CDR2 is ANQGSEA in the germline V gene. The CDR3 contains 13 residues. Here the CDR3 reads CSVEGRGNTEAFF. In nucleotides, the CDR3 is TGCAGCGTTGAGGGCAGGGGAAACACTGAAGCTTTCTTT. Using reference TRBV29-1 and TRBJ1-1 for the parts outside the CDR3, the full variable domain is SAVISQKPSRDICQRGTSLTIQCQVDSQVTMMFWYRQQPGQSLTLIATANQGSEATYESGFVIDKFPISRPNLTFSTLTVSNMSPEDSSIYLCSVEGRGNTEAFFGQGTRLTVV.

The J gene is TRBJ2-1, the V gene TRBV6-2 or TRBV6-3, with 9 bases aligning to TRBD2. CDR1 is MNHEY, CDR2 SVGEGT, per germline. The CDR3 is 17 amino acids. V was clipped by 2 bases and J by 10 bases; unmatched bases: 15. The CDR3 region has the DNA TGTGCCAGCAGTTACGATCAGCGACTAGCGGAGGGCGGGGAGCAGTTCTTC. Protein product: CASSYDQRLAEGGEQFF.

This clonotype was recorded at least ten times. CDR3 protein: CASKTPGTNYGYTF. In DNA form, the CDR3 reads TGTGCCAGCAAAACCCCCGGGACGAACTATGGCTACACCTTC. The chain recombines TRBV2 with TRBJ1-2, with TRBD1 as a possible D gene (5 bases). This CDR3 spans 14 amino acids. Trimming took off 7 bases at V and 2 bases at J, with 14 bases between the two ends. Germline values: CDR1 SNHLY, CDR2 FYNNEI.

This clonotype turned up a few times. The rearrangement joins TRBV30 to TRBJ1-4; weak D call: TRBD1 (5 bases). Between the trimmed V and J ends, which lost 1 base and 10 bases, there was a span of 16 bases. This CDR3 comprises 14 residues. Germline V gene lookup returns CDR1 GTSNPN and CDR2 SVGIG (reference sequence). CDR3 in DNA: TGTGCCTGGAGTGGGGGCCCCTCAACGGCAAAACTGTTTTTT. Amino acid sequence: CAWSGGPSTAKLFF.

This clonotype was observed many times. The chain employs TRBV20-1 and TRBJ2-5, with 7 nucleotides matching TRBD1. CDR3 length: 14 amino acids. CDR1 and CDR2 (germline): DFQATT, SNEGSKA (reference sequence). V was pared by 3 bases and J by 4 bases, with 8 bases of the junction left unmatched. The CDR3 coding sequence is TGCAGTGCTAGGAGAGGGGGACAGCCAGAGACCCAGTACTTC. Its protein is CSARRGGQPETQYF.

This clonotype was seen many times. The genes are TRBV20-1 and TRBJ1-1; D gene ambiguous. Between the trimmed V and J ends, which lost 7 bases and 0 bases, there was a span of 15 bases. The germline V gene encodes CDR1 DFQATT and CDR2 SNEGSKA (reference sequence). The CDR3 is 14 amino acids. The CDR3: CSVSRPTLNTEAFF. CDR3 in DNA: TGCAGTGTCAGCCGTCCTACTTTGAACACTGAAGCTTTCTTT.

On this clonotype itself: With a much larger clone just one base away, this may be a read error. This sequence joins TRBV7-6 and TRBJ1-4, with 10 bases that match TRBD1. Germline V gives CDR1 SGHVS, CDR2 FNYEAQ. The CDR3 has 14 amino acids. Trimming at V came to 5 bases and at J to 10 bases, leaving 7 bases not matched to a gene. CDR3 region: CASSRQGAFVKLFF. CDR3 nucleotide sequence: TGTGCCAGCAGCCGACAGGGGGCCTTTGTAAAACTGTTTTTT.

This clonotype came up a few times. The chain has TRBV10-1 and TRBJ2-7; D uncertain. Germline loops: CDR1 WNHNN, CDR2 SYGVQD (reference sequence). The V gene lost 2 bases and the J gene lost 1 base, with 12 bases spanning the gap. The CDR3 runs 15 residues. CDR3 bases: TGCGCCAGCAGTGAGAGGGCAGGCCTTTCCTACGAGCAGTACTTC. This codes for CASSERAGLSYEQYF.

There are many counts of this clonotype. This chain's CDR3 is CASRTGVQETQYF. The DNA of the CDR3 is TGTGCCAGCAGAACAGGGGTCCAAGAGACCCAGTACTTC. The genes are TRBV12-3 or TRBV12-4 and TRBJ2-5; 7 nucleotides align to TRBD1. J gave up 1 base and V 6 bases, and 2 bases lay outside the gene matches. The CDR3 has 13 amino acids.

This clonotype was observed many times. The gene calls are TRBV7-2 and TRBJ1-2; the D is unclear. The V gene lost 3 bases and the J gene lost 0 bases, with 5 bases spanning the gap. CDR1 is SGHTA and CDR2 is FQGNSA in the germline V gene. The CDR3 is 13 residues long. The CDR3 protein is CASSFRSNYGYTF. The CDR3 DNA follows: TGTGCCAGCAGCTTTAGATCTAACTATGGCTACACCTTC. Supplemented by reference TRBV7-2 and TRBJ1-2, the full variable domain reads GAGVSQSPSNKVTEKGKDVELRCDPISGHTALYWYRQSLGQGLEFLIYFQGNSAPDKSGLPSDRFSAERTGGSVSTLTIQRTQQEDSAVYLCASSFRSNYGYTFGSGTRLTVV.

This clonotype was observed a handful of times. Sequence at one end of the junction differs from germline and may be a read error. The rearrangement uses TRBV29-1 and TRBJ2-7; maybe TRBD1 (6 bases). The CDR3 runs to 15 residues. The V gene's germline CDR1 is SQVTM and CDR2 ANQGSEA. CDR3 sequence: CNVEGLGRGDYEQYF. CDR3 bases: TGCAACGTTGAGGGTTTGGGCAGGGGAGACTACGAGCAGTACTTC.

The chain joins TRBV9 to TRBJ2-7; perhaps TRBD2 as D (5 bases). V was pared by 3 bases and J by 1 base, with 8 bases between. This CDR3 has 13 residues. Germline V gene data show CDR1 as SGDLS and CDR2 as YYNGEE. The CDR3 sequence: CASSEEVSYEQYF. The CDR3 DNA reads as TGTGCCAGCAGCGAGGAGGTATCCTACGAGCAGTACTTC.

The table lists this clonotype with many counts. Compared with germline, one end of the junction differs, possibly owing to a read error. The gene calls are TRBV11-3 and TRBJ1-4; TRBD1 might be the D (5 bases). The CDR3 length is 16 residues. Germline V gene data show CDR1 as SGHNT and CDR2 as YENEEA. The CDR3 nucleotides read TGTGCCAGCAGCTCAACCTCCAGGGAAGCTAACGAAAAACTGTTTTTT. Translating gives CASSSTSREANEKLFF. Variable domain in full (rest from reference TRBV11-3 and TRBJ1-4): EAGVVQSPRYKIIEKKQPVAFWCNPISGHNTLYWYLQNLGQGPELLIRYENEEAVDDSQLPKDRFSAERLKGVDSTLKIQPAELGDSAVYLCASSSTSREANEKLFFGSGTQLSVL.

As concerns this clonotype: This may be a read error: a much more frequent sequence differs by one nucleotide. This chain connects TRBV7-2 to TRBJ1-1; D is undetermined. The CDR3 sequence is 12 residues long. The germline V gene encodes CDR1 SGHTA and CDR2 FQGNSA. CDR3 bases: TGTGCCAGCAGCCCGGGTTACACTGAAGCTCTCTTT. Translated, it gives CASSPGYTEALF. Full variable domain (missing parts from reference TRBV7-2 and TRBJ1-1): GAGVSQSPSNKVTEKGKDVELRCDPISGHTALYWYRQSLGQGLEFLIYFQGNSAPDKSGLPSDRFSAERTGGSVSTLTIQRTQQEDSAVYLCASSPGYTEALFGQGTRLTVV.

This clonotype was observed a few times. This chain links TRBV4-1 with TRBJ1-1; TRBD1 is a possible D gene (6 bases). CDR3 length: 14 residues. The V end was cut by 5 bases, the J end by 0 bases, with 10 bases between. Looked up from germline, CDR1 is MGHRA and CDR2 is YSYEKL. This CDR3 reads CASSWQGLNTEAFF. The CDR3 region has the DNA TGCGCCAGCAGCTGGCAGGGGTTGAACACTGAAGCTTTCTTT.

The gene calls are TRBV5-1 and TRBJ1-6; D ambiguous. Germline V lookup: CDR1 SGHRS, CDR2 YFSETQ. This CDR3 has 15 amino acids. V was cut by 3 bases and J by 9 bases, with 16 bases left in between. The CDR3 is CASSSGFQSGSPLHF. CDR3 nucleotide sequence: TGCGCCAGCAGCTCCGGGTTCCAGTCTGGTTCACCCCTCCACTTT.

This clonotype was found a few times. V gene TRBV6-2 or TRBV6-3 combines with J gene TRBJ2-7, with D possibly TRBD2 on 6 matching bases. This CDR3 spans 15 amino acids. Germline CDR1 is MNHEY and CDR2 is SVGEGT. Trimming took off 2 bases at V and 3 bases at J, with 14 bases between the two ends. The CDR3 nucleotides are TGTGCCAGCAGTTACACCTCTGCGGGGAACTACGAGCAGTACTTC. It specifies CASSYTSAGNYEQYF.

This clonotype has only a few counts. This sequence joins TRBV7-9 and TRBJ1-2, with D perhaps matching TRBD1 (5 bases). CDR1 SEHNR and CDR2 FQNEAQ come from the germline V gene (reference sequence). Trimming removed 0 bases from V and 6 bases from J, with 14 bases in between. This CDR3 has 15 amino acids. CDR3 in amino acids: CASSLAGAGRDGYTF. The CDR3 DNA follows: TGTGCCAGCAGCTTAGCCGGGGCAGGGAGAGATGGCTACACCTTC.

The gene calls are TRBV5-4 and TRBJ2-2, with 10 bases matching TRBD2. Germline assignment: CDR1 SGHNT and CDR2 YYREEE (reference sequence). The CDR3 sequence is 16 residues long. Losses at the gene ends were 2 bases for V and 5 bases for J; bases not matched to a gene: 6. The CDR3 protein is CASSLPSGSWTGELFF. In nucleotides, the CDR3 is TGTGCCAGCAGCTTACCTAGCGGGAGCTGGACCGGGGAGCTGTTTTTT.

This clonotype appeared many times. This sequence joins TRBV18 and TRBJ2-5; D gene ambiguous. CDR1 KGHSH and CDR2 LQKENI come from the germline V gene. This CDR3 has 13 residues. The ends were cut back, 2 bases at V and 7 bases at J, with 11 bases in the middle. This CDR3 reads CASSPNRWGTQYF. As DNA, the CDR3 is TGTGCCAGCTCACCAAATCGGTGGGGGACCCAGTACTTC.

At least ten counts were recorded for this clonotype. The chain employs TRBV9 and TRBJ2-5; 10 bases align to TRBD1. Unmatched junction bases numbered 8, after V lost 4 bases and J lost 5 bases. The germline gives CDR1 SGDLS, CDR2 YYNGEE. This CDR3 is built from 15 residues. CDR3 coding DNA: TGTGCCAGCAGCTCGCGGACAGGGGGATCGGAGACCCAGTACTTC. It is translated as CASSSRTGGSETQYF.

This clonotype was counted many times. V and J are TRBV30 and TRBJ2-6; no clear D. Germline V lookup: CDR1 GTSNPN, CDR2 SVGIG (reference sequence). Trimming took 4 bases from V and 4 from J, leaving 11 bases between them. CDR3 size: 14 residues. CDR3 sequence: CAWTSTRGANVLTF. The CDR3 DNA reads TGTGCCTGGACGAGCACAAGGGGGGCCAACGTCCTGACTTTC.

This clonotype appeared many times. The rearrangement links TRBV28 to TRBJ1-6; D is possibly TRBD1 (5 bases). Trimming took 6 bases from V and 6 from J, leaving 15 bases between them. The CDR3 sequence is 15 residues long. Germline CDR1 and CDR2: MDHEN and SYDVKM. In nucleotides, the CDR3 is TGTGCCAGCAGGGCCATGGAGGGGCTTAATTCACCCCTCCACTTT. The encoded protein is CASRAMEGLNSPLHF.

Ten or more counts support this clonotype. V is TRBV27 and J is TRBJ2-7; maybe TRBD2 (6 bases). This CDR3 has 15 residues. Germline V gene sequence: CDR1 MNHEY, CDR2 SMNVEV (reference sequence). Trimming left V 5 bases short and J 3 bases short, with 17 bases between. CDR3 protein: CASSEERAAIYEQYF. In nucleotides, the CDR3 is TGTGCCAGCAGTGAGGAGCGGGCCGCAATCTACGAGCAGTACTTC.

On this clonotype itself: One end of the junction is discordant with germline, which a read error may explain. The V and J genes are TRBV10-2 and TRBJ1-5; possible D gene TRBD1, 6 bases. CDR1 and CDR2 from the germline V gene are WSHSY and SAAADI. The CDR3 has 13 residues. This CDR3 reads CARSQGQNQPQHF. The CDR3 coding sequence is TGCGCCCGCAGCCAGGGGCAAAATCAGCCCCAGCATTTT.

This clonotype was recorded only once. V gene TRBV20-1 combines with J gene TRBJ2-3, with 11 bases lining up with TRBD2. The CDR3 consists of 15 residues. J lost 5 bases, V lost 5 bases, and 9 bases had no gene match. The V gene's germline CDR1 is DFQATT and CDR2 SNEGSKA (reference sequence). The CDR3: CSAETSGITVDTQYF. CDR3 in DNA: TGCAGTGCTGAGACTAGCGGGATCACTGTAGATACGCAGTATTTT.

This clonotype has a count of ten or more. This sequence joins TRBV11-3 and TRBJ1-2, with D possibly TRBD1 on 6 matching bases. Germline V gene sequence: CDR1 SGHNT, CDR2 YENEEA. Trimming left V 0 bases short and J 1 base short, with 12 bases between. This CDR3 comprises 16 residues. The CDR3 DNA sequence: TGTGCCAGCAGCTTAGATCCCAGGGGCCATAACTATGGCTACACCTTC. It is translated as CASSLDPRGHNYGYTF.

A note on this clonotype: Likely a read error: the CDR3 ends without its conserved phenylalanine or tryptophan. The V gene is TRBV15, the J gene TRBJ1-1; 8 bases agree with TRBD1. The junction had 10 bases not matched to a gene; V was cut back by 0 bases and J by 4 bases. Germline V gene data show CDR1 as LNHNV and CDR2 as YYDKDF (reference sequence). The CDR3 extends over 17 amino acids. The CDR3 DNA is TGTGCCACCAGCAGAGATATTCCGGACAGGGTAGGCACTGAAGCTTTCCTT. Translation: CATSRDIPDRVGTEAFL.

This clonotype was observed many times. CDR3 residues: CASSPQTSGSYEQYF. Here the CDR3 DNA reads TGTGCCAGCAGTCCCCAGACTAGCGGGAGCTACGAGCAGTACTTC. V is TRBV2 and J is TRBJ2-7; TRBD2 matches 12 bases. V shed 5 bases, J shed 3 bases, and the junction held 5 bases outside the gene matches. The CDR3 is 15 amino acids. Per germline, CDR1 SNHLY and CDR2 FYNNEI.

This clonotype was recorded many times. The V and J genes are TRBV6-5 and TRBJ1-5; no clear D gene. V gave up 3 bases and J gave up 1 base, with 7 bases separating them. The CDR3 length is 14 residues. Germline lookup yields CDR1 MNHEY and CDR2 SVGAGI. The CDR3 region has the DNA TGTGCCAGCAGTTATCATGGCAGCAATCAGCCCCAGCATTTT. Protein sequence: CASSYHGSNQPQHF.